The present T cell receptor beta chain was sequenced within a study of PD-1 blockade in classical Hodgkin lymphoma. General study results and limits: By C4D1 there was a significant rise in CD4+ TCR diversity but not in CD8+ TCR diversity. The study reported lower baseline TCR diversity in newly diagnosed patients than in healthy donors.

Using immunoSEQ multiplex PCR, the repertoire was profiled, and TCRdb retains in-frame clones only, with some absent. The table lists 35,000 to 50,000 clones, 66% of them singletons. The time point was: cycle 4 day 1 (C4D1), after less than 7 weeks of nivolumab. After autologous stem cell transplantation all patients relapsed, and prior brentuximab vedotin exposure differed between cohorts. This CDR3 is 16 amino acids long. The germline CDR1 and CDR2 sequences are SGDLS and YYNGEE. Trimming took 3 bases from V and 4 from J; bases not matched to a gene: 7. In its sample, this clone was seen once. The antigen is not known.

The J gene is TRBJ2-1, the V gene TRBV9; 10 positions match TRBD2. The origin of this receptor is a human donor with classical Hodgkin lymphoma. The starting material was peripheral blood mononuclear cells (PBMCs), obtained before the fourth cycle of nivolumab. CDR3 sequence reads: CASSGLAGAGYNEQFF. CDR3 bases: TGTGCCAGCAGCGGCCTAGCGGGAGCGGGTTACAATGAGCAGTTCTTC.